This passage covers 10 T cell receptor beta chains from one sample sequenced in a study of blood T cell repertoires in COVID-19. TCRdb's copy holds only in-frame clones and misses some; the assay was immunoSEQ multiplex PCR. This table holds around 260,000 clones, roughly 91% found once. The sample taken for sequencing was peripheral blood. All receptors derive from a man aged 30 to 45 with acute or convalescent COVID-19.

In DNA, the CDR3 is TGTGCCAGCAGCATGATGCGAGAAGCTTTCTTT. It is translated as CASSMMREAFF. The rearrangement joins TRBV13 to TRBJ1-1; D uncertain. The CDR3 sequence is 11 residues long. Per the germline V gene, CDR1 is PRHDT and CDR2 is FYEKMQ (reference sequence). Trimming stripped 5 bases from V and 8 bases from J, with 9 bases between.

The CDR3: CASSRQDRASSYNSPLHF. CDR3 in DNA: TGTGCCAGCAGCAGACAAGACAGGGCGAGCTCCTATAATTCACCCCTCCACTTT. The V gene is TRBV7-6, the J gene TRBJ1-6, with 7 bases aligning to TRBD1. The germline gives CDR1 SGHVS, CDR2 FNYEAQ. V lost 5 bases to trimming and J lost 0 bases; unmatched junction nucleotides: 10. This CDR3 has 18 residues. Drawing the rest from reference TRBV7-6 and TRBJ1-6, the complete variable domain is GAGVSQSPRYKVTKRGQDVALRCDPISGHVSLYWYRQALGQGPEFLTYFNYEAQQDKSGLPNDRFSAERPEGSISTLTIQRTEQRDSAMYRCASSRQDRASSYNSPLHFGNGTRLTVT.

Worth noting for this clone: Germline is not matched at one junction end, which may reflect a read error. V gene TRBV7-7 combines with J gene TRBJ1-5; tentatively, D is TRBD1 (6 bases). The V gene's germline CDR1 is SSHAT and CDR2 FNYEAQ (reference sequence). This CDR3 region has 17 residues. CDR3 in DNA: TGTGCTAGCAGCTTAGCCGAGGGGGGGGTTAGCAATCAGCCCCAGCATTTT. Protein product: CASSLAEGGVSNQPQHF.

This clone showed up just once. This rearrangement joins TRBV6-5 to TRBJ1-2; D may be TRBD1 (6 bases). Germline values: CDR1 MNHEY, CDR2 SVGAGI. The CDR3 totals 12 residues. The V end was cut by 8 bases, the J end by 2 bases, with 9 bases between. Here the CDR3 DNA reads TGTGCCAGCGACAGGTCCAACTATGGCTACACCTTC. Protein sequence: CASDRSNYGYTF.

The chain carries TRBV12-5 and TRBJ1-6, with unresolved D. V was trimmed by 7 bases and J by 0 bases, leaving 13 bases between them. The CDR3 loop spans 16 amino acids. CDR1 and CDR2 from the germline V gene are LGHNT and FRNRAP. In DNA form, the CDR3 reads TGTGCTAGTGCCCCCCCTTCGGGCTCCTATAATTCACCCCTCCACTTT. Protein product: CASAPPSGSYNSPLHF.

This clone was counted only a few times. The chain recombines TRBV6-1 with TRBJ2-3, with a tentative D call TRBD1 (6 bases). This CDR3 comprises 15 residues. The V and J ends lost 2 bases and 2 bases respectively, with 11 bases between them. Germline V gene sequence: CDR1 MNHNS, CDR2 SASEGT. This chain's CDR3 is CASSEPGHITDTQYF. The CDR3 DNA reads as TGTGCCAGCAGTGAACCGGGACACATCACAGATACGCAGTATTTT.

This rearrangement joins TRBV6-6 to TRBJ2-7; 9 positions match TRBD1. Germline trimming cut 5 bases from V and 6 bases from J; bases unmatched to any gene: 11. The germline CDR1 and CDR2 sequences are MNHNY and SVGAGI (reference sequence). The CDR3 loop spans 15 amino acids. This chain's CDR3 is CASSPTGTGPSEQYF. As DNA, the CDR3 is TGTGCCAGCAGTCCAACCGGGACAGGGCCCTCCGAGCAGTACTTC.

This chain uses TRBV2 with TRBJ2-5, with unresolved D. This CDR3 region has 11 residues. Germline CDR1 reads SNHLY; CDR2 reads FYNNEI. V dropped 3 bases and J dropped 5 bases, with 4 bases sitting between them. The CDR3 region has the DNA TGTGCCAGCAGTGATTATGAGACCCAGTACTTC. Amino acids: CASSDYETQYF.

V usage is TRBV5-1 and J usage is TRBJ2-3, with TRBD1 matching 7 bases. CDR1 is SGHRS, CDR2 YFSETQ, per germline. V lost 3 bases, J lost 2 bases, and 6 bases stayed unmatched. The CDR3 extends over 15 amino acids. The CDR3 region is CASSSGRGFTDTQYF. Written as DNA, the CDR3 is TGCGCCAGCAGCTCAGGCAGGGGGTTCACAGATACGCAGTATTTT.

V gene TRBV3-1 (or the pseudogene TRBV3-2) combines with J gene TRBJ2-7, with 8 positions matching TRBD2. The trim removed 7 bases at V and 2 bases at J, leaving 10 bases unmatched. This CDR3 is 15 amino acids long. CDR1 and CDR2 from the germline V gene are LGHDT and YNNKEL (reference sequence). The CDR3 DNA follows: TGTGCCAGCACCCCGGGGGGGGCCAATACCTACGAGCAGTACTTC. It yields the protein CASTPGGANTYEQYF.